Presented here are 28 T cell receptor beta chains from one specimen sequenced in a study of shared clonotypes between healthy human individuals. Method: immunoSEQ multiplex PCR; TCRdb's copy keeps in-frame clones and lacks some. The sample contains 2,100,000 or so clones, approximately 96% of which appear only once. Sequenced: naive CD4+ T cells sorted from blood. As to subset: CD45RA+ positively selected. All receptors derive from a man aged 18-30 years in good health.

The chain recombines TRBV2 with TRBJ1-3; 10 bases align to TRBD1. In germline, CDR1 is SNHLY, CDR2 FYNNEI. V lost 10 bases to trimming and J lost 8 bases; unmatched junction nucleotides: 11. The CDR3 loop spans 14 amino acids. The CDR3 loop reads CATRTGTGVDTIYF. CDR3 nucleotides: TGTGCCACCCGGACCGGGACAGGGGTGGACACCATATATTTT. The full variable domain, in which reference TRBV2 and TRBJ1-3 provide the parts outside the CDR3, is EPEVTQTPSHQVTQMGQEVILRCVPISNHLYFYWYRQILGQKVEFLVSFYNNEISEKSEIFDDQFSVERPDGSNFTLKIRSTKLEDSAMYFCATRTGTGVDTIYFGEGSWLTVV.

The chain recombines TRBV10-3 with TRBJ2-2; D may be TRBD1 or TRBD2 (6 bases each). The V end was cut by 3 bases, the J end by 4 bases, with 12 bases between. The CDR3 is 15 amino acids. Germline CDR1 and CDR2: ENHRY and SYGVKD. As DNA, the CDR3 is TGTGCCATCAGTGAAGGGGGGAGAAGCACCGGGGAGCTGTTTTTT. Its protein product is CAISEGGRSTGELFF.

As concerns this clone: Other DNA variants within this sample encode the same CDR3. This sequence joins TRBV30 and TRBJ1-3; TRBD1 is a possible D gene (5 bases). V was pared by 4 bases and J by 2 bases, with 6 bases between. Germline V CDR1 and CDR2: GTSNPN, SVGIG (reference sequence). This CDR3 spans 12 amino acids. CDR3 nucleotides: TGTGCCTGGACAGGGCCTGGAAACACCATATATTTT. It translates to CAWTGPGNTIYF.

The chain has TRBV19 and TRBJ1-5; TRBD1 agrees at 8 bases. The CDR3 length is 17 residues. CDR1 and CDR2 (germline): LNHDA, SQIVND (reference sequence). J gave up 0 bases and V 4 bases, and 8 bases lay outside the gene matches. The CDR3 nucleotides read TGTGCCAGTAGTACACTCGGACAGGGCCTTAGCAATCAGCCCCAGCATTTT. It is translated as CASSTLGQGLSNQPQHF.

The V call is TRBV19, the J call TRBJ1-1, with a tentative D call TRBD1 (5 bases). The length of the CDR3 is 12 residues. Trimming took 11 bases from V and 6 from J, leaving 16 bases between them. Germline V gene sequence: CDR1 LNHDA, CDR2 SQIVND (reference sequence). The CDR3 DNA follows: TGTGCCGCGCAGGGTCAGTTCGCTGAAGCTTTCTTT. Translating it yields CAAQGQFAEAFF.

This clone has only one observation. The rearrangement uses TRBV4-3 and TRBJ2-5; 10 bases match TRBD2. The ends lost 4 bases at V and 5 bases at J; junction bases unmatched: 10. Germline CDR1 is LGHNA and CDR2 is YSLEER. The CDR3 covers 16 residues. The CDR3 DNA reads as TGCGCCAGCAGCCGGGGAGCGGGAGGGCGTATGGAGACCCAGTACTTC. It translates to CASSRGAGGRMETQYF.

The chain is built from TRBV28 and TRBJ1-6, with D unclear. The CDR3 has 15 amino acids. The germline gives CDR1 MDHEN, CDR2 SYDVKM. V was cut by 7 bases and J by 7 bases, with 17 bases left in between. CDR3 residues: CASIPWAFENSPLHF. As DNA, the CDR3 is TGTGCCAGCATTCCTTGGGCTTTTGAGAATTCACCCCTCCACTTT.

Regarding this clone: One end of the junction varies from germline; a read error may be responsible. The chain has TRBV5-4 and TRBJ1-2, with D unresolved. The CDR3 length is 13 residues. CDR1 and CDR2 (germline): SGHNT, YYREEE (reference sequence). The CDR3 region is CASSSTGLSPDFF. The CDR3 nucleotides read TGTGCCAGCAGCTCAACCGGGCTTTCTCCCGATTTCTTC.

This clone was seen once. The chain employs TRBV6-5 and TRBJ1-5, with TRBD1 identical over 9 bases. J lost 4 bases, V lost 6 bases, and 1 base had no gene match. The CDR3 totals 13 residues. The germline V gene has CDR1 MNHEY and CDR2 SVGAGI. The CDR3 nucleotides read TGTGCCAGCAGCGGGACAGGGAATCAGCCCCAGCATTTT. Protein: CASSGTGNQPQHF.

J is TRBJ1-6 and V is TRBV30; 8 nucleotides align to TRBD1. CDR1 is GTSNPN and CDR2 is SVGIG in the germline V gene (reference sequence). The CDR3 totals 13 residues. The J segment lost 7 bases and the V segment lost 5 bases, leaving 4 bases of the junction unmatched. As DNA, the CDR3 is TGTGCCTGGGGACAGGGTGAAAATTCACCCCTCCACTTT. Translating it yields CAWGQGENSPLHF.

The chain's CDR3 is CASSYLKAGSSSYEQYF. CDR3 nucleotide sequence: TGCGCCAGCAGTTATCTAAAAGCGGGGTCCAGCTCCTACGAGCAGTACTTC. The genes are TRBV10-2 and TRBJ2-7, with 7 positions matching TRBD2. Trimming took 5 bases from V and 0 from J; bases not matched to a gene: 13. This CDR3 is 17 amino acids long. The V gene's germline CDR1 is WSHSY and CDR2 SAAADI.

V usage is TRBV4-3 and J usage is TRBJ1-4; D is uncertain. This CDR3 contains 14 residues. The V and J ends lost 1 base and 10 bases respectively, with 13 bases between them. The germline CDR1 and CDR2 sequences are LGHNA and YSLEER. DNA of the CDR3: TGCGCCAGCAGCCAAGTTCTGGAGGAAGGAAAACTGTTTTTT. It codes for CASSQVLEEGKLFF.

On this clone: Other nucleotide sequences from this sample produce the same CDR3. The chain carries TRBV5-1 and TRBJ2-3; no firm D call. Trimming removed 0 bases at V and 5 bases at J, with 4 bases between. The germline V gene encodes CDR1 SGHRS and CDR2 YFSETQ. The CDR3 totals 12 residues. The CDR3 region has the DNA TGCGCCAGCAGCTTGGGGAGAGATACGCAGTATTTT. This translates into CASSLGRDTQYF.

V and J are TRBV29-1 and TRBJ1-2; maybe TRBD1 (6 bases). This CDR3 has 13 amino acids. The V end lost 4 bases, the J end lost 4 bases, and 13 bases lay between the germline ends. Germline CDR1 SQVTM, CDR2 ANQGSEA. CDR3 region: CSVVWGAGYGYTF. The CDR3 bases are TGCAGCGTTGTCTGGGGGGCGGGCTATGGCTACACCTTC. The full variable domain, in which reference TRBV29-1 and TRBJ1-2 provide the parts outside the CDR3, is SAVISQKPSRDICQRGTSLTIQCQVDSQVTMMFWYRQQPGQSLTLIATANQGSEATYESGFVIDKFPISRPNLTFSTLTVSNMSPEDSSIYLCSVVWGAGYGYTFGSGTRLTVV.

CDR3 nucleotide sequence: TGCAGCGTATCCGGGACTGCCGATGAGCAGTTCTTC. It is translated as CSVSGTADEQFF. The V gene is TRBV29-1, the J gene TRBJ2-1; D may be TRBD2 (6 bases). V was clipped by 6 bases and J by 8 bases, with 14 bases between them. In germline, CDR1 is SQVTM, CDR2 ANQGSEA. There are 12 residues in the CDR3.

This chain links TRBV6-6 with TRBJ2-5, with no clear D. CDR1 and CDR2 (germline): MNHNY, SVGAGI (reference sequence). This CDR3 region has 11 residues. Trimming pared 6 bases from V and 4 bases from J, leaving 6 bases between. In nucleotides, the CDR3 is TGTGCCAGCAGCGAATTAGAGACCCAGTACTTC. As protein: CASSELETQYF.

V gene TRBV2 combines with J gene TRBJ2-3; TRBD2 agrees at 11 bases. The CDR3 is 16 residues long. The J segment lost 1 base and the V segment lost 5 bases, leaving 5 bases of the junction unmatched. Germline CDR1 is SNHLY and CDR2 is FYNNEI. The CDR3 nucleotides are TGTGCCAGCAGTAACCTACTAGCGGGGGGCACAGATACGCAGTATTTT. This gives the protein CASSNLLAGGTDTQYF.

In its sample, this clone was seen a few times. Other DNA sequences in the sample encode the same CDR3. The chain is built from TRBV30 and TRBJ1-2; D ambiguous. The V and J ends lost 0 bases and 5 bases respectively, with 7 bases between them. This CDR3 region has 12 residues. CDR1 and CDR2 from the germline V gene are GTSNPN and SVGIG (reference sequence). The CDR3 DNA follows: TGTGCCTGGAGTGTCGCTGGGTATGGCTACACCTTC. Residues: CAWSVAGYGYTF.

This rearrangement joins TRBV4-1 to TRBJ2-1; 10 bases are a match to TRBD2. The CDR3 spans 17 residues. Germline values: CDR1 MGHRA, CDR2 YSYEKL. V was pared by 0 bases and J by 7 bases, with 9 bases of the junction left unmatched. The CDR3 spells CASSQEASGLAVNEQFF. Here the CDR3 DNA reads TGCGCCAGCAGCCAAGAGGCTTCAGGACTAGCGGTTAATGAGCAGTTCTTC.

This clone is a singleton in its sample. Other DNA sequences in this sample translate to the same CDR3. CDR3: CSVTGRMNTEAFF. In nucleotides, the CDR3 is TGCAGCGTTACAGGGAGAATGAACACTGAAGCTTTCTTT. The J gene is TRBJ1-1, the V gene TRBV29-1; D might be TRBD1 (6 bases). V was cut by 5 bases and J by 0 bases, with 10 bases left in between. The CDR3 spans 13 residues. Per the germline V gene, CDR1 is SQVTM and CDR2 is ANQGSEA.

The V call is TRBV7-9, the J call TRBJ2-5; possible D gene TRBD2, 6 bases. The CDR3 runs 17 residues. V was trimmed by 6 bases and J by 0 bases, leaving 20 bases between them. Germline CDR1 reads SEHNR; CDR2 reads FQNEAQ (reference sequence). The CDR3 DNA reads TGTGCCAGCAGTTATGACCGGGACTCCGTGTACCAAGAGACCCAGTACTTC. Its protein product is CASSYDRDSVYQETQYF.

Concerning this clone: The sample holds other DNA sequences that translate to the same CDR3. The chain links TRBV7-2 to TRBJ2-2, with 13 positions matching TRBD2. With V trimmed by 4 bases and J by 5 bases, 1 base remained unmatched. The length of the CDR3 is 15 residues. The germline gives CDR1 SGHTA, CDR2 FQGNSA. The CDR3 nucleotides read TGTGCCAGCAGCTCGGGACTAGCGGGGACCGGGGAGCTGTTTTTT. Translating it yields CASSSGLAGTGELFF.

On this clone: Other DNA variants within this sample encode the same CDR3. V usage is TRBV9 and J usage is TRBJ1-2; possible D gene TRBD1, 5 bases. Trimming left V 7 bases short and J 1 base short, with 11 bases between. CDR1 SGDLS and CDR2 YYNGEE come from the germline V gene. CDR3 length equals 13 residues. The CDR3 loop reads CASSRDGNYGYTF. CDR3 nucleotides: TGTGCCAGCTCCAGGGACGGTAACTATGGCTACACCTTC. Based on the CDR3 plus reference TRBV9 and TRBJ1-2, the full variable domain is DSGVTQTPKHLITATGQRVTLRCSPRSGDLSVYWYQQSLDQGLQFLIQYYNGEERAKGNILERFSAQQFPDLHSELNLSSLELGDSALYFCASSRDGNYGYTFGSGTRLTVV.

This clone was recorded only once. This chain uses TRBV5-4 with TRBJ2-7; tentative D call: TRBD2 (6 bases). The V end was cut by 4 bases, the J end by 2 bases, with 10 bases between. The germline gives CDR1 SGHNT, CDR2 YYREEE (reference sequence). The CDR3 is 13 amino acids. The chain's CDR3 is CASSTTGAYEQYF. CDR3 sequence (DNA): TGTGCCAGCAGCACTACGGGGGCCTACGAGCAGTACTTC. Full variable domain (missing parts from reference TRBV5-4 and TRBJ2-7): ETGVTQSPTHLIKTRGQQVTLRCSSQSGHNTVSWYQQALGQGPQFIFQYYREEENGRGNFPPRFSGLQFPNYSSELNVNALELDDSALYLCASSTTGAYEQYFGPGTRLTVT.

The V call is TRBV11-3, the J call TRBJ2-1; 7 bases are a match to TRBD2. The V segment lost 1 base and the J segment 5 bases; nucleotides outside the gene matches: 2. Germline CDR1 is SGHNT and CDR2 is YENEEA. There are 14 residues in the CDR3. Written as DNA, the CDR3 is TGTGCCAGCAGCTTAGTCGGGACTAACAATGAGCAGTTCTTC. Protein product: CASSLVGTNNEQFF.

This sequence joins TRBV18 and TRBJ2-5; D is possibly TRBD1 (6 bases). The germline CDR1 and CDR2 sequences are KGHSH and LQKENI. V gave up 6 bases and J gave up 3 bases, with 11 bases separating them. This CDR3 spans 13 amino acids. In DNA, the CDR3 is TGTGCCAGCTCCATCCGACAGGAAGAGACCCAGTACTTC. This gives the protein CASSIRQEETQYF. Based on the CDR3 plus reference TRBV18 and TRBJ2-5, the full variable domain is NAGVMQNPRHLVRRRGQEARLRCSPMKGHSHVYWYRQLPEEGLKFMVYLQKENIIDESGMPKERFSAEFPKEGPSILRIQQVVRGDSAAYFCASSIRQEETQYFGPGTRLLVL.

V and J are TRBV5-6 and TRBJ2-3, with D perhaps TRBD1 or TRBD2 (6 bases each). Trimming took 6 bases from V and 2 from J, leaving 16 bases between them. Germline lookup yields CDR1 SGHDT and CDR2 YYEEEE. The CDR3 totals 15 residues. The CDR3 protein is CASTPGGYNTDTQYF. As DNA, the CDR3 is TGTGCCAGCACCCCCGGGGGCTACAACACAGATACGCAGTATTTT.

The chain couples TRBV6-4 to TRBJ2-1; a possible D gene is TRBD2 (6 bases). Trimming stripped 6 bases from V and 0 bases from J, with 12 bases between. The germline gives CDR1 MRHNA, CDR2 SNTAGT. The CDR3 extends over 15 amino acids. CDR3: CASSRDGSSYNEQFF. The DNA for the CDR3 is TGTGCCAGCAGCCGGGACGGGAGCTCCTACAATGAGCAGTTCTTC.